Below, one T cell receptor (beta chain) is given with its context. What this receptor recognizes is not known. Base qualities are not provided; no much larger clone lies one nucleotide away. This sample is part of a study of blood T cell repertoires in COVID-19 (dated by TCRdb to about 2020). In terms of the full investigation: The collaborator samples originated in the United States, Italy and Spain and spanned the acute and convalescent phases of COVID-19. The material from the prospective study consisted of cDNA or gDNA derived from T cells, B-cell-depleted T cells, or PBMCs. The dataset comprised deeply sampled blood TCRbeta repertoires from subjects exposed to, actively infected with, or recovered from COVID-19. The repertoires were released in a freely available public database intended as a resource for research on the immune response to SARS-CoV-2. Samples came from the ongoing ImmuneRACE study (first 160 participants) plus 1,254 subjects from 6 global collaborators. Sample metadata almost always included a de-identified subject ID, COVID-19 status, age in years and sex. HLA class I and class II types, where available, came from metadata supplied by the sample provider rather than from assay-based typing.

Collaborating institutions collected whole blood in K2EDTA tubes following their own protocols. For TCRbeta analysis, collaborators shipped samples as frozen whole blood, isolated PBMCs, or DNA extracted from either of those sample types. TCRbeta CDR3 regions were amplified from genomic DNA using the immunoSEQ Assay, a bias-controlled multiplex PCR. The study's processing was this. The number of nucleated cells in each sample was estimated by amplification of reference gene primers within the assay. Sequence reads were collapsed and filtered to measure the absolute abundance of every unique TCRbeta CDR3 rearrangement. For each sample, productive Simpson clonality was calculated by taking the square root of Simpson's diversity index across productive rearrangements. Drawn from immuneACCESS, this table holds only the in-frame rearrangements with V and J called that TCRdb kept. Clones are partly lost; checked studies trace under half to an unresolved V gene and leave the rest unexplained. That table gives V, J and clone size, and the DNA gave D and trimming. Recorded for this sample are 220,000 or so clones; over 60% of them occurred a single time. The biggest ten clones account for 4.5% to 7% of the sample.

Beyond this particular receptor, the publication reports: The amount of clinical and demographic metadata varied by source and participant and was provided uncurated.

Including the terminal cysteine and phenylalanine, the CDR3 comprises 14 residues. Solely the CDR3 DNA is kept, with 42 bases framed from the first base. CDR1 and CDR2 were assigned from the germline V gene (reference sequence) as SGHKS and YYEKEE. V is cut by 0 bases and J by 1 base, and the space between the germline ends is 5 bases. The V and J segments used are TRBV5-5 and TRBJ1-5; a confident D gene designation cannot be given. This TCR came from a woman in her 70s with acute or convalescent COVID-19. The sample was peripheral blood. The CDR3 region: CASSLDLSNQPQHF. The DNA reads as follows: TGTGCCAGCAGCTTGGACTTGAGCAATCAGCCCCAGCATTTT.